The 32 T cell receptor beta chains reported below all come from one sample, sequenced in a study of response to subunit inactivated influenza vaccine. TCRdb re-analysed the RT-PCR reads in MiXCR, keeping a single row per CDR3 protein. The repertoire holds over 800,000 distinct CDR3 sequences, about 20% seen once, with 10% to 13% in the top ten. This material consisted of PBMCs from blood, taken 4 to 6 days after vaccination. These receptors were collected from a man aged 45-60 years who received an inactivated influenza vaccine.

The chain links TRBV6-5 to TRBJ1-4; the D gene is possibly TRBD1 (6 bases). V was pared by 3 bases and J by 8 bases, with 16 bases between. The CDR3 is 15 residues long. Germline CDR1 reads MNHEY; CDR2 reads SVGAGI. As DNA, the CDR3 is TGTGCCAGCAGTTATTCACAGGGACATAGGGAAAAACTGTTTTTT. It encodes CASSYSQGHREKLFF.

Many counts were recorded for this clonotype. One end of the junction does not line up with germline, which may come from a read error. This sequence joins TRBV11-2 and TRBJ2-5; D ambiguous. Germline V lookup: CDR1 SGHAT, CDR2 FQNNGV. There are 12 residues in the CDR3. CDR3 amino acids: CASSLGLETQYF. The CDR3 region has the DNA TGCGCCAGCAGCTTGGGTTTGGAGACCCAGTACTTC.

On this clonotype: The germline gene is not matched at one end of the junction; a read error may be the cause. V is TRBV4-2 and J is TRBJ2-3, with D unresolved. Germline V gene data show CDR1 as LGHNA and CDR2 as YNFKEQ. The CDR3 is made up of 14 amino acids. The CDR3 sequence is CASSQTVPGDTKYF. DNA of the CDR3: TGTGCCAGCAGCCAAACGGTCCCGGGCGATACGAAGTATTTT.

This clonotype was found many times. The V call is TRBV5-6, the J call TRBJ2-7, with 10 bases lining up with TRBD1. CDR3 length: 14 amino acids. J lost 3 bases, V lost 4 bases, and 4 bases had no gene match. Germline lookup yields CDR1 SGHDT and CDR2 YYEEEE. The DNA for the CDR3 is TGTGCCAGCAGCGTCGGGACAGGGGTCTACGAGCAGTACTTC. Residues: CASSVGTGVYEQYF.

The CDR3 loop is CSARDAPGRTDTQYF. The CDR3 region has the DNA TGCAGTGCTAGAGATGCGCCCGGCCGCACAGATACGCAGTATTTT. The chain joins TRBV20-1 to TRBJ2-3; unclear D gene. Germline assignment: CDR1 DFQATT and CDR2 SNEGSKA (reference sequence). V was clipped by 0 bases and J by 1 base, with 11 bases between them. The CDR3 spans 15 residues.

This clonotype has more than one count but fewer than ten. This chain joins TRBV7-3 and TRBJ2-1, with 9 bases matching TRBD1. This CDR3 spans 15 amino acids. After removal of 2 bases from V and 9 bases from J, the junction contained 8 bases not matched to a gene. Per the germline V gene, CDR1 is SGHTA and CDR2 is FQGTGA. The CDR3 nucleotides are TGTGCCAGCAGCTTAGGGGACAGGGTAGCAAGTGAGCAGTTCTTC. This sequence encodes CASSLGDRVASEQFF.

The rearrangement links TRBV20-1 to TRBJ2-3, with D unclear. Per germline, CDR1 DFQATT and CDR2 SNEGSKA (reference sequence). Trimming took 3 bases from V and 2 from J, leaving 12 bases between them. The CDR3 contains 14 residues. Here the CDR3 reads CSASPPHNTDTQYF. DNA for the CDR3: TGCAGTGCTAGTCCCCCACACAACACAGATACGCAGTATTTT.

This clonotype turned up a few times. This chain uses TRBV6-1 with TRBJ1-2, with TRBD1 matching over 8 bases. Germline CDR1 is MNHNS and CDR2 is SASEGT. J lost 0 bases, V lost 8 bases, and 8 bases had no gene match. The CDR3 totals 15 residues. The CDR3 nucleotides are TGTGCCAGCTTTGAATGGGACAGGTCTAACTATGGCTACACCTTC. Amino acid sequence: CASFEWDRSNYGYTF.

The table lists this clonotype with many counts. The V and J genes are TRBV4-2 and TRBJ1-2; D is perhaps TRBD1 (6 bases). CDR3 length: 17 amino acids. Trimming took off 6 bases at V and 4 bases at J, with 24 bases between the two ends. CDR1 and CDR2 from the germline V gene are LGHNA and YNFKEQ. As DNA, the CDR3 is TGTGCCAGCAGTCCAATCGCCGGGGGCGCGAAGAGCTATGGCTACACCTTC. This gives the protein CASSPIAGGAKSYGYTF.

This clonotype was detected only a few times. CDR3 in amino acids: CASSQAKLDYGYTF. The CDR3 DNA follows: TGTGCCAGCAGCCAGGCTAAACTGGACTATGGCTACACCTTC. The V call is TRBV4-2, the J call TRBJ1-2; D gene unclear. This CDR3 is 14 amino acids long. Trimming removed 3 bases from V and 3 bases from J, with 11 bases in between. From germline, CDR1 is LGHNA and CDR2 YNFKEQ.

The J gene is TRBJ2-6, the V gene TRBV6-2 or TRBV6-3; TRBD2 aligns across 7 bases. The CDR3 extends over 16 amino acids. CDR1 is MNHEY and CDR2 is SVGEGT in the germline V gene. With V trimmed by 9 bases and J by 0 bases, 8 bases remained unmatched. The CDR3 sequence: CARARERNSGANVLTF. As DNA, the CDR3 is TGTGCCAGGGCGCGGGAGAGGAACTCTGGGGCCAACGTCCTGACTTTC.

The CDR3 sequence is CSTSRPTQYF. CDR3 nucleotide sequence: TGCAGTACCTCAAGGCCGACCCAGTACTTC. The V gene is TRBV20-1, the J gene TRBJ2-5; D is uncertain. Per germline, CDR1 DFQATT and CDR2 SNEGSKA (reference sequence). This CDR3 is 10 amino acids long. The V and J ends lost 8 bases and 7 bases respectively, with 11 bases between them.

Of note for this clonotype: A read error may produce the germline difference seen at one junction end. The CDR3 loop is CASTLAGKYNQPQHF. The CDR3 DNA reads TGTGCCAGCACCTTAGCCGGGAAATATAATCAGCCCCAGCATTTT. V and J are TRBV7-2 and TRBJ1-5, with D uncertain. This CDR3 has 15 amino acids. Germline values: CDR1 SGHTA, CDR2 FQGNSA.

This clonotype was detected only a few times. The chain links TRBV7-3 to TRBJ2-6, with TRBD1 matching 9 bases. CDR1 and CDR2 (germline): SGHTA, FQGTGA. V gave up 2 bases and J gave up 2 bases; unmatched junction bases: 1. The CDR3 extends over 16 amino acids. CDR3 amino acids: CASSLRQGAGANVLTF. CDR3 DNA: TGTGCCAGCAGCTTACGACAGGGGGCTGGGGCCAACGTCCTGACTTTC.

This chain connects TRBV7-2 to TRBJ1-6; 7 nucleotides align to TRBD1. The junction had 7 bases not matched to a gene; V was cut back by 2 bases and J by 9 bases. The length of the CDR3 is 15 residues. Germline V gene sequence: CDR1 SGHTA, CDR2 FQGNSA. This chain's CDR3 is CASSLQTGRGSPLHF. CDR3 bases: TGTGCCAGCAGCTTACAGACAGGGAGAGGTTCACCCCTCCACTTT.

In DNA, the CDR3 is TGTGCCAGCAGTTACGGGACAAGGAACACTGAAGCTTTCTTT. Translation: CASSYGTRNTEAFF. The chain is built from TRBV6-2 or TRBV6-3 and TRBJ1-1; tentative D call: TRBD1 (6 bases). The V gene's germline CDR1 is MNHEY and CDR2 SVGEGT. This CDR3 comprises 14 residues. V lost 2 bases, J lost 1 base, and 8 bases lay in between.

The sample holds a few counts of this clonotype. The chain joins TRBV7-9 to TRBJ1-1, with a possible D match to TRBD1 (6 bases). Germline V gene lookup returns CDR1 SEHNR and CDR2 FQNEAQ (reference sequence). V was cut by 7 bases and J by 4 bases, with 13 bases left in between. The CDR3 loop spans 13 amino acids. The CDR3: CASIRDRLTEAFF. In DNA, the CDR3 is TGTGCCAGCATCCGAGACAGGCTCACTGAAGCTTTCTTT.

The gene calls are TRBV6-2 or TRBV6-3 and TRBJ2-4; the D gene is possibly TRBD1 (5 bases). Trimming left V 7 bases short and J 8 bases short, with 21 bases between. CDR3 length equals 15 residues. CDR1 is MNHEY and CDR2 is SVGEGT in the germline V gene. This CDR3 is CASTQGVRYGHIQYF. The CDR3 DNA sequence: TGTGCCAGCACCCAAGGGGTACGGTACGGGCACATTCAGTACTTC.

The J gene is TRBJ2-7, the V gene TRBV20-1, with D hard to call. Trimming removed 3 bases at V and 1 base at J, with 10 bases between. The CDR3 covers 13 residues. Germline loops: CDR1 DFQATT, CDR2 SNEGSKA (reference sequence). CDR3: CSASIGSSYEQYF. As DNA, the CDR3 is TGCAGTGCTAGTATCGGCAGTTCCTACGAGCAGTACTTC.

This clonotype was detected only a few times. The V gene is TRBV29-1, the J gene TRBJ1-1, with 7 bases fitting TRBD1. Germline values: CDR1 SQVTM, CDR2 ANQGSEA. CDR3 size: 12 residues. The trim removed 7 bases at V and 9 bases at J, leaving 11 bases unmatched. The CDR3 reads CSATRQGEKAFF. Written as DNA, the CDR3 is TGCAGCGCTACCCGACAGGGTGAAAAAGCTTTCTTT.

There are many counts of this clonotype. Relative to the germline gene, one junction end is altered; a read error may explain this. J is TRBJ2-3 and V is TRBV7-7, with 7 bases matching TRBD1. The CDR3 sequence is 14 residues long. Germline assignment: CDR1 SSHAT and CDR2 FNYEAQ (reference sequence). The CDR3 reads CASSRQGGTDTQYF. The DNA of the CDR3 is TGTGCTAGCAGCCGACAGGGTGGCACAGATACGCAGTATTTT.

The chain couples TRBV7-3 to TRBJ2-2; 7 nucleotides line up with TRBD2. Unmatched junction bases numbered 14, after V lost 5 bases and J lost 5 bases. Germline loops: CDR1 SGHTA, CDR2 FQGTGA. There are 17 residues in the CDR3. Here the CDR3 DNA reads TGTGCCAGCAGCGCCTGGGCGGGAGAAAAAGGGACCGGGGAGCTGTTTTTT. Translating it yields CASSAWAGEKGTGELFF.

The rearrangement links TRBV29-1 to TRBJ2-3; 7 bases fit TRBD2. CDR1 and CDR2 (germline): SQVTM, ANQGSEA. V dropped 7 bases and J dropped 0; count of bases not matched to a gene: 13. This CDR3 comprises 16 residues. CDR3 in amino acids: CSGGGFAGMSTDTQYF. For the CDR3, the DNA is TGCAGCGGGGGAGGGTTTGCGGGGATGAGCACAGATACGCAGTATTTT.

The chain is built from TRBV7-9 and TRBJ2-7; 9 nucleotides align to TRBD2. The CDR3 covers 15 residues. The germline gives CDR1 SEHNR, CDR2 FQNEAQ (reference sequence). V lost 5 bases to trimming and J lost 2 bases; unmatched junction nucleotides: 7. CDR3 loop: CASSRFSGRTYEQYF. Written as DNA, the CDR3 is TGTGCCAGCAGCCGTTTTAGCGGGAGAACCTACGAGCAGTACTTC.

The CDR3 sequence: CASSQGRDGYEQYF. Here the CDR3 DNA reads TGCGCCAGCAGCCAAGGCCGGGACGGCTACGAGCAGTACTTC. The chain is built from TRBV4-3 and TRBJ2-7, with D perhaps assigned TRBD1 or TRBD2 (5 bases each). Between the trimmed V and J ends, which lost 1 base and 3 bases, there was a span of 10 bases. This CDR3 spans 14 amino acids. Germline V gene data show CDR1 as LGHNA and CDR2 as YSLEER.

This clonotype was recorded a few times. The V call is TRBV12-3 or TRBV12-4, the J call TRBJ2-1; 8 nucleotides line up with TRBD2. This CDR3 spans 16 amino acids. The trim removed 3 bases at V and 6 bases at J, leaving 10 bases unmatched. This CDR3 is CASSFRSLAGINEQFF. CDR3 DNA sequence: TGTGCCAGCAGTTTCCGAAGTCTAGCGGGTATCAATGAGCAGTTCTTC.

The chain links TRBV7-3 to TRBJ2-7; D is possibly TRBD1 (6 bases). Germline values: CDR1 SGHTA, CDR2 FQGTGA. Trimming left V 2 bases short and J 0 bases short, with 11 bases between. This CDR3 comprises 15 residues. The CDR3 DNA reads TGTGCCAGCAGCTTATATTCAGGGGACTCCTACGAGCAGTACTTC. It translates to CASSLYSGDSYEQYF.

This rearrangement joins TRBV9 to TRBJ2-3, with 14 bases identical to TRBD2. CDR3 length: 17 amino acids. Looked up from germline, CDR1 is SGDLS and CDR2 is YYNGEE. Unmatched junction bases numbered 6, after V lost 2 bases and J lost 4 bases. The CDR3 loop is CASSVPGLAGVADTQYF. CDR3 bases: TGTGCCAGCAGCGTCCCGGGACTAGCGGGAGTCGCAGATACGCAGTATTTT.

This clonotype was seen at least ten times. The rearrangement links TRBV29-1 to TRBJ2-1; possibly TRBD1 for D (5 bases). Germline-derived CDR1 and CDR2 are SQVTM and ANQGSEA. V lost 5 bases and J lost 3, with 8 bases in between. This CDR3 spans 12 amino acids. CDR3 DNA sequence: TGCAGCGTTTACAGGTACTACAATGAGCAGTTCTTC. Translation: CSVYRYYNEQFF.

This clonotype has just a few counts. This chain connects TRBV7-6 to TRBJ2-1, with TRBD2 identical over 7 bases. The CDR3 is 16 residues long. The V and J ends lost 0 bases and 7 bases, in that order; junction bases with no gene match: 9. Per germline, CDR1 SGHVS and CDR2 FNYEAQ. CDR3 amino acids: CASSLAGLAVKNEQFF. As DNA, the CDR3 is TGTGCCAGCAGCTTAGCCGGTCTAGCGGTAAAGAATGAGCAGTTCTTC.

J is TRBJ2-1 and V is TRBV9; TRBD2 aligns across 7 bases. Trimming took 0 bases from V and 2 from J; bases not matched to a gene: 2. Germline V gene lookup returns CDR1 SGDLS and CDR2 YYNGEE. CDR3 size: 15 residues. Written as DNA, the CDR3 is TGTGCCAGCAGCGTAGCTAGCGGAACCTACAATGAGCAGTTCTTC. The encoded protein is CASSVASGTYNEQFF. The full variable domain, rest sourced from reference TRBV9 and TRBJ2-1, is DSGVTQTPKHLITATGQRVTLRCSPRSGDLSVYWYQQSLDQGLQFLIQYYNGEERAKGNILERFSAQQFPDLHSELNLSSLELGDSALYFCASSVASGTYNEQFFGPGTRLTVL.

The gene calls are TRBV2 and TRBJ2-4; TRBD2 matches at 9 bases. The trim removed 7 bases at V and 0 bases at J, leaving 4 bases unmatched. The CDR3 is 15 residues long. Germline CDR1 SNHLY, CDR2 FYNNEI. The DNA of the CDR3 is TGTGCCAGCAAAATAGCGGGGGTAGCCAAAAACATTCAGTACTTC. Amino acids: CASKIAGVAKNIQYF.